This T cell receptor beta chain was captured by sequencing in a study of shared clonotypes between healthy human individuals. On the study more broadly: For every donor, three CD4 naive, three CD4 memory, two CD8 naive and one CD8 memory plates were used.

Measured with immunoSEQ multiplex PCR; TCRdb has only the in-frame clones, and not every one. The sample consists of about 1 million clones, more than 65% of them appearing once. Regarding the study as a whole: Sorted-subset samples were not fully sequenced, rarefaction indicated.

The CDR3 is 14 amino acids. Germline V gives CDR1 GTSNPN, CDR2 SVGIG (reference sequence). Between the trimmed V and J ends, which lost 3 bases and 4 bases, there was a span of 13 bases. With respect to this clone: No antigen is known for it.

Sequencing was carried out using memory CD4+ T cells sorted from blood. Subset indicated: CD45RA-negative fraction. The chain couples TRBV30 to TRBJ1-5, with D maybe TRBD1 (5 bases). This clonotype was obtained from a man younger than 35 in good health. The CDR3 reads CAWRPQGNNQPQHF. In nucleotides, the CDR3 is TGTGCCTGGAGGCCGCAGGGAAATAATCAGCCCCAGCATTTT.